The rows below give T cell receptor beta chains drawn from one sample of a study of shared clonotypes between healthy human individuals. Sequencing was performed with immunoSEQ multiplex PCR; in TCRdb, only in-frame clones are kept and a portion is missing. The table lists 2 million to 3 million clones, over 85% of them singletons, with roughly 0.14% in the top ten. The sequencing input was naive CD4+ T cells sorted from blood. The receptors were sampled from a young man in good health. CDR3s include the opening cysteine and the closing phenylalanine or tryptophan. Each record gives: clone size, V gene, J gene, D gene, CDR3 DNA, CDR3 protein. The D gene is left open where the match is weak. Only some rows state a clone size, as once, few, many or a class for expanded clones.

abundance: NA; v_gene: TRBV29-1; j_gene: TRBJ2-3; d_gene: TRBD2; CDR3nt: TGCAGCGTTGACGGCGGGAGCCCTGATACGCAGTATTTT; CDR3aa: CSVDGGSPDTQYF
abundance: NA; v_gene: TRBV5-1; j_gene: TRBJ2-5; d_gene: TRBD2; CDR3nt: TGCGCCAGCAGAACTAGCGGGAGATGGAAAGAGACCCAGTACTTC; CDR3aa: CASRTSGRWKETQYF
abundance: NA; v_gene: TRBV5-1; j_gene: TRBJ2-5; d_gene: TRBD1; CDR3nt: TGCGCCAGCAGCTTGGGACAGGGGTTAAGAGAGACCCAGTACTTC; CDR3aa: CASSLGQGLRETQYF
abundance: NA; v_gene: TRBV9; j_gene: TRBJ1-3; d_gene: NA; CDR3nt: TGTGCCAGCAGCGAAAAAGTCAAGAGCTCTGGAAACACCATATATTTT; CDR3aa: CASSEKVKSSGNTIYF
abundance: NA; v_gene: TRBV2; j_gene: TRBJ2-2; d_gene: NA; CDR3nt: TGTGCCAGCAGTGAGGGGCAGGGCCCGAACACCGGGGAGCTGTTTTTT; CDR3aa: CASSEGQGPNTGELFF
abundance: NA; v_gene: TRBV18; j_gene: TRBJ1-1; d_gene: TRBD1; CDR3nt: TGTGCCAGCTCACCAGGACAGGGATACACTGAAGCTTTCTTT; CDR3aa: CASSPGQGYTEAFF
abundance: few; v_gene: TRBV18; j_gene: TRBJ1-6; d_gene: NA; CDR3nt: TGTGCCAGCTCACCGCCAACGGGAGGGACCCATAATTCACCCCTCCACTTT; CDR3aa: CASSPPTGGTHNSPLHF
abundance: NA; v_gene: TRBV5-1; j_gene: TRBJ2-3; d_gene: NA; CDR3nt: TGCGCCAGCAGGATGGCCGAACACACAGATACGCAGTATTTT; CDR3aa: CASRMAEHTDTQYF
abundance: once; v_gene: TRBV18; j_gene: TRBJ1-2; d_gene: TRBD1; CDR3nt: TGTGCCAGCTCACCGACAACCGGGACAGGGGCCTCCCCGGGCTATGGCTACACCTTC; CDR3aa: CASSPTTGTGASPGYGYTF
abundance: NA; v_gene: TRBV27; j_gene: TRBJ2-1; d_gene: NA; CDR3nt: TGTGCCAGCACCCCCGGCGGCAGCAGTTCCTACAATGAGCAGTTCTTC; CDR3aa: CASTPGGSSSYNEQFF
abundance: NA; v_gene: TRBV18; j_gene: TRBJ1-3; d_gene: TRBD1; CDR3nt: TGTGCCAGCTCACCCTCAGGACAGGGAGCGGGAAACACCATATATTTT; CDR3aa: CASSPSGQGAGNTIYF
abundance: NA; v_gene: TRBV18; j_gene: TRBJ1-2; d_gene: NA; CDR3nt: TGTGCCAGCTCACTAACAGATAACTATGGCTACACCTTC; CDR3aa: CASSLTDNYGYTF
abundance: few; v_gene: TRBV6-5; j_gene: TRBJ1-6; d_gene: NA; CDR3nt: TGTGCCAGCAGTCCGGAGGGTAATTCACCCCTCCACTTT; CDR3aa: CASSPEGNSPLHF
abundance: NA; v_gene: TRBV5-1; j_gene: TRBJ1-2; d_gene: TRBD1; CDR3nt: TGCGCCAGCAGCTTGACCGGGACAGGAAACGGGGGCTACACCTTC; CDR3aa: CASSLTGTGNGGYTF
abundance: NA; v_gene: TRBV4-3; j_gene: TRBJ2-5; d_gene: TRBD2; CDR3nt: TGCGCCAGCAGCCAAAACCCGGGACTAGCGGGAGGGACCCAGTACTTC; CDR3aa: CASSQNPGLAGGTQYF
abundance: NA; v_gene: TRBV7-6; j_gene: TRBJ2-5; d_gene: NA; CDR3nt: TGTGCCAGCAGCTTAACCCCCCAAACTAGCGAGACCCAGTACTTC; CDR3aa: CASSLTPQTSETQYF
abundance: NA; v_gene: TRBV19; j_gene: TRBJ1-3; d_gene: NA; CDR3nt: TGTGCCAGTAGTATCTACGGGGTAGCTGGAAACACCATATATTTT; CDR3aa: CASSIYGVAGNTIYF